Following are 11 T cell receptor beta chains from one sample sequenced in a study of blood T cell repertoires in COVID-19. Assay used: immunoSEQ multiplex PCR; TCRdb lists only in-frame clones, some missing. Of roughly 52,000 clones in the sample, about 92% were seen once. The material sequenced was peripheral blood. Receptors originate from a woman of 80 years or more with acute or convalescent COVID-19.

V gene TRBV19 combines with J gene TRBJ2-2; tentative D call: TRBD1 (5 bases). The V end lost 9 bases, the J end lost 2 bases, and 10 bases lay between the germline ends. Germline loops: CDR1 LNHDA, CDR2 SQIVND (reference sequence). The CDR3 consists of 13 residues. In nucleotides, the CDR3 is TGTGCCAGCACAGGTCTCAACACCGGGGAGCTGTTTTTT. Amino acids: CASTGLNTGELFF.

The chain links TRBV2 to TRBJ1-1; a possible D gene is TRBD1 (6 bases). Germline loops: CDR1 SNHLY, CDR2 FYNNEI. V lost 6 bases to trimming and J lost 1 base, with 12 bases between them. The CDR3 sequence is 14 residues long. CDR3 sequence (DNA): TGTGCCAGCAGCCCACGGACAGCGAACACTGAAGCTTTCTTT. This gives the protein CASSPRTANTEAFF. Full variable domain (outside the CDR3, taken from reference TRBV2 and TRBJ1-1): EPEVTQTPSHQVTQMGQEVILRCVPISNHLYFYWYRQILGQKVEFLVSFYNNEISEKSEIFDDQFSVERPDGSNFTLKIRSTKLEDSAMYFCASSPRTANTEAFFGQGTRLTVV.

The V and J genes are TRBV11-3 and TRBJ2-5; 8 nucleotides align to TRBD1. The V gene end was trimmed by 4 bases and the J gene end by 4 bases; junction bases not matched to a gene: 2. Germline CDR1 and CDR2: SGHNT and YENEEA. The CDR3 is 13 amino acids. The CDR3 loop is CASSSGQGETQYF. The CDR3, as DNA: TGTGCCAGCAGCTCAGGACAGGGAGAGACCCAGTACTTC.

The chain employs TRBV2 and TRBJ1-2, with D possibly TRBD1 on 5 matching bases. Germline loops: CDR1 SNHLY, CDR2 FYNNEI. The CDR3 sequence is 15 residues long. V lost 1 base and J 3 bases, leaving 12 bases between the germline ends. In DNA, the CDR3 is TGTGCCAGCAGTGAAGGGGCAGGGTGGGACTATGGCTACACCTTC. It specifies CASSEGAGWDYGYTF.

This chain links TRBV28 with TRBJ1-1; tentative D call: TRBD1 (6 bases). Germline CDR1 reads MDHEN; CDR2 reads SYDVKM. Trimming shortened V by 4 bases and J by 0 bases, and 15 bases separated the two germline ends. The CDR3 is 16 residues long. CDR3: CASSSPGQTMNTEAFF. The DNA of the CDR3 is TGTGCCAGCAGTTCCCCTGGACAGACCATGAACACTGAAGCTTTCTTT.

The chain recombines TRBV5-4 with TRBJ2-1; 10 bases line up with TRBD2. The ends lost 3 bases at V and 4 bases at J; junction bases unmatched: 4. The CDR3 totals 15 residues. Per germline, CDR1 SGHNT and CDR2 YYREEE (reference sequence). In DNA form, the CDR3 reads TGTGCCAGCAGCTCGCTAGCGGGGGATTACAATGAGCAGTTCTTC. Its translation is CASSSLAGDYNEQFF. The full variable domain, completed using reference TRBV5-4 and TRBJ2-1, is ETGVTQSPTHLIKTRGQQVTLRCSSQSGHNTVSWYQQALGQGPQFIFQYYREEENGRGNFPPRFSGLQFPNYSSELNVNALELDDSALYLCASSSLAGDYNEQFFGPGTRLTVL.

V gene TRBV5-1 combines with J gene TRBJ1-5; 11 bases are a match to TRBD1. The CDR3 spans 15 residues. V shed 4 bases, J shed 7 bases, and the junction held 7 bases outside the gene matches. Germline V gene lookup returns CDR1 SGHRS and CDR2 YFSETQ. The CDR3 is CASSIGQGAWQPQHF. The CDR3 nucleotides are TGCGCCAGCAGCATAGGACAGGGGGCATGGCAGCCCCAGCATTTT.

A few counts support this clone. This chain joins TRBV18 and TRBJ2-3; D call uncertain. The CDR3 has 12 amino acids. The germline V gene has CDR1 KGHSH and CDR2 LQKENI. Trimming removed 2 bases at V and 4 bases at J, with 4 bases between. For the CDR3, the DNA is TGTGCCAGCTCACCATTCGCAGATACGCAGTATTTT. It encodes CASSPFADTQYF.

The V call is TRBV5-1, the J call TRBJ2-1; 14 bases align to TRBD2. Losses at the gene ends were 7 bases for V and 7 bases for J; bases not matched to a gene: 7. Looked up from germline, CDR1 is SGHRS and CDR2 is YFSETQ. The CDR3 is 15 amino acids. CDR3 loop: CASGQGTSGGNEQFF. For the CDR3, the DNA is TGCGCCAGCGGTCAAGGGACTAGCGGGGGTAATGAGCAGTTCTTC.

This clone was seen once. This chain joins TRBV4-1 and TRBJ1-2, with a tentative D call TRBD1 (5 bases). V was shortened by 1 base and J by 4 bases, with 19 bases between the two germline ends. Germline CDR1 MGHRA, CDR2 YSYEKL. This CDR3 region has 17 residues. In DNA, the CDR3 is TGCGCCAGCAGCCAAGGGCAGGGTAAGGGCCCCTCCTATGGCTACACCTTC. This gives the protein CASSQGQGKGPSYGYTF.

CDR3 DNA sequence: TGTGCCAGCGCGGTGGGGGGTTCCTTTGATACGCAGTATTTT. Protein product: CASAVGGSFDTQYF. This chain links TRBV6-1 with TRBJ2-3; D is perhaps TRBD2 (6 bases). V was pared by 8 bases and J by 6 bases, with 18 bases between. CDR3 length: 14 amino acids. Germline V gene data show CDR1 as MNHNS and CDR2 as SASEGT.